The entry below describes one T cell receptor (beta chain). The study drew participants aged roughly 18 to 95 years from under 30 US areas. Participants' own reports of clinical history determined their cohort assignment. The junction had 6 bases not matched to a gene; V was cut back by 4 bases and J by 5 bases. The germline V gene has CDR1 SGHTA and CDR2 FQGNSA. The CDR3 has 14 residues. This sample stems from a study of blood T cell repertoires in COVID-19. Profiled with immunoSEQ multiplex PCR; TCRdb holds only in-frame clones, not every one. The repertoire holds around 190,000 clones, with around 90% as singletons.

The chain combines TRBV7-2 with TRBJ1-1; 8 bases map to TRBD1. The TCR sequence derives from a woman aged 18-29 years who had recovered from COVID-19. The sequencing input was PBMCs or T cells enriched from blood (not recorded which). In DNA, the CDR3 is TGTGCCAGCAGCTCTTGGACAGGGTGGACTGAAGCTTTCTTT. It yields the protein CASSSWTGWTEAFF.